One and the same sample provided the 8 T cell receptor beta chains below, sequenced in a study of cytomegalovirus exposure and HLA in healthy donors. PCR was performed using 60 Vbeta and 13 Jbeta primers. The table came from immunoSEQ multiplex PCR; TCRdb's copy has only in-frame clones and leaves some out. The sample includes about 160,000 clones, roughly four fifths of them seen just once. The sample taken for sequencing was PBMCs. The receptor set was obtained from a woman aged 18-35 years in good health and CMV-seronegative.

V usage is TRBV14 and J usage is TRBJ2-7; 9 nucleotides match TRBD2. The CDR3 is made up of 19 amino acids. V shed 2 bases and J 3 bases; nucleotides not matched to a gene: 17. Germline V CDR1 and CDR2: SGHDN, FVKESK. CDR3 in DNA: TGTGCCAGCAGCCAAAGAAGCCTCGGACTAGCGAGTGACTTCTACGAGCAGTACTTC. It yields the protein CASSQRSLGLASDFYEQYF. Full variable domain (outside the CDR3, taken from reference TRBV14 and TRBJ2-7): EAGVTQFPSHSVIEKGQTVTLRCDPISGHDNLYWYRRVMGKEIKFLLHFVKESKQDESGMPNNRFLAERTGGTYSTLKVQPAELEDSGVYFCASSQRSLGLASDFYEQYFGPGTRLTVT.

The chain carries TRBV5-1 and TRBJ2-1; 10 bases agree with TRBD2. The CDR3 is 18 residues long. The germline gives CDR1 SGHRS, CDR2 YFSETQ. Losses at the gene ends were 1 base for V and 4 bases for J; bases not matched to a gene: 11. The CDR3 DNA is TGCGCCAGCAGCTTGATATTGCAAGCGGGAGGGCTATACAATGAGCAGTTCTTC. Protein: CASSLILQAGGLYNEQFF.

This clone has only one observation. The chain uses TRBV7-6 and TRBJ2-1; TRBD2 matches 9 bases. This CDR3 spans 17 amino acids. V shed 4 bases and J 4 bases; nucleotides not matched to a gene: 11. Germline V gives CDR1 SGHVS, CDR2 FNYEAQ. Here the CDR3 reads CASSSTVAGGPYNEQFF. The CDR3 DNA sequence: TGTGCCAGCAGCTCTACGGTTGCGGGAGGGCCTTACAATGAGCAGTTCTTC.

The genes are TRBV4-1 and TRBJ1-4; D remains ambiguous. With 2 bases removed from V and 4 bases from J, the gap between germline ends came to 14 bases. Germline CDR1 MGHRA, CDR2 YSYEKL. CDR3 length equals 16 residues. The CDR3 here is CASSQNLPEYNEKLFF. The CDR3 region has the DNA TGCGCCAGCAGCCAAAACCTCCCGGAGTATAATGAAAAACTGTTTTTT.

The chain links TRBV5-1 to TRBJ2-1; possible D gene TRBD1, 5 bases. The CDR3 consists of 14 residues. Trimming took off 0 bases at V and 4 bases at J, with 8 bases between the two ends. Germline V gene sequence: CDR1 SGHRS, CDR2 YFSETQ. CDR3 nucleotide sequence: TGCGCCAGCAGCTTGGTGGACATTTACAATGAGCAGTTCTTC. Translation gives CASSLVDIYNEQFF.

This sequence joins TRBV9 and TRBJ2-5; TRBD1 matches at 7 bases. Germline CDR1 is SGDLS and CDR2 is YYNGEE. V was pared by 4 bases and J by 2 bases, with 5 bases of the junction left unmatched. This CDR3 has 14 amino acids. The CDR3 loop reads CASSKTGQQETQYF. Written as DNA, the CDR3 is TGTGCCAGCAGCAAAACGGGACAGCAAGAGACCCAGTACTTC.

The V call is TRBV7-3, the J call TRBJ2-6; D unclear. The CDR3 runs to 17 residues. V dropped 0 bases and J dropped 0 bases, with 9 bases sitting between them. Germline CDR1 SGHTA, CDR2 FQGTGA. The CDR3 DNA sequence: TGTGCCAGCAGCTTAACTGGGCAGCACTCTGGGGCCAACGTCCTGACTTTC. This translates into CASSLTGQHSGANVLTF.

The J gene is TRBJ1-3, the V gene TRBV7-9; D perhaps matches TRBD1 (6 bases). The CDR3 covers 14 residues. V was shortened by 6 bases and J by 4 bases, with 13 bases between the two germline ends. The V gene's germline CDR1 is SEHNR and CDR2 FQNEAQ (reference sequence). For the CDR3, the DNA is TGTGCCAGCAGTTTTTCAGGGGACGGAAACACCATATATTTT. Protein sequence: CASSFSGDGNTIYF. Filled out from reference TRBV7-9 and TRBJ1-3, the complete variable domain reads DTGVSQNPRHKITKRGQNVTFRCDPISEHNRLYWYRQTLGQGPEFLTYFQNEAQLEKSRLLSDRFSAERPKGSFSTLEIQRTEQGDSAMYLCASSFSGDGNTIYFGEGSWLTVV.